This T cell receptor beta chain was identified in a study of blood T cell repertoires in COVID-19. Assay: immunoSEQ multiplex PCR; the TCRdb copy retains only in-frame clones and omits some. The data show about 220,000 clones, with about 79% seen just once and 3% to 4% held by the top ten. CDR1 and CDR2 from the germline V gene are MNHEY and SVGAGI. The V gene lost 4 bases and the J gene lost 7 bases, with 17 bases spanning the gap. The CDR3 loop spans 15 amino acids. This chain joins TRBV6-5 and TRBJ1-3, with D possibly TRBD1 on 5 matching bases. The sequence derives from a woman aged 55-69 years who had recovered from COVID-19. The specimen was PBMCs or T cells enriched from blood (not recorded which). The CDR3 DNA reads TGTGCCAGCAGTTCGGAGGGATTGGGGCTGAACACCATATATTTT. Translation gives CASSSEGLGLNTIYF.